This T cell receptor beta chain was documented in a study of blood T cell repertoires in COVID-19. Study overall: The origin of the acute and convalescent COVID-19 samples was the United States, Italy and Spain. Sample material is recorded as cDNA or gDNA derived from T cells, B-cell-depleted T cells, or PBMCs.

Germline CDR1 and CDR2: GTSNPN and SVGIG (reference sequence). The junction had 15 bases not matched to a gene; V was cut back by 4 bases and J by 0 bases. The CDR3 has 19 residues. Original analysis: Reference gene primer amplification yielded estimated nucleated cell counts. Libraries were prepared by immunoSEQ multiplex PCR; TCRdb keeps only in-frame clonotypes and omits some of them. For V, J and clone size, that table is used; D and trimming come from the DNA. Counted here are nearly 250,000 clones, roughly 86% occurring once; the ten biggest clones make up 1.5% to 2%. This receptor was identified in a woman aged 55-75 years who had recovered from COVID-19. The sequenced sample was peripheral blood. This chain uses TRBV30 with TRBJ2-6; TRBD2 agrees at 7 bases. The CDR3 DNA is TGTGCCTGGAATGCGGAAACGGCGGGGGAACACTCTGGGGCCAACGTCCTGACTTTC. Translated, it gives CAWNAETAGEHSGANVLTF.